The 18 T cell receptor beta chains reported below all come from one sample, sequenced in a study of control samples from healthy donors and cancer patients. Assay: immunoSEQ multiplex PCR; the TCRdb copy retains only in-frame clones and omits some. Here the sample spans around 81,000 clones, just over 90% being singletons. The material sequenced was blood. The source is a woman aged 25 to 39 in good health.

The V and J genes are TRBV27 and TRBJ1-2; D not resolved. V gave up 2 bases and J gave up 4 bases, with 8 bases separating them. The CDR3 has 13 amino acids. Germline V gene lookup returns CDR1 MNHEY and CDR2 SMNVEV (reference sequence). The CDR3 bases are TGTGCCAGCAGTTTAAACGGAATCTATGGCTACACCTTC. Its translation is CASSLNGIYGYTF.

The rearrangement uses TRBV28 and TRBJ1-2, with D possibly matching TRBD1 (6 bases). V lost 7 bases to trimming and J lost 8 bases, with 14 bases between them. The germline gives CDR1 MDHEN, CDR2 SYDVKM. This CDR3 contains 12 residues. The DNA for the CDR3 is TGTGCCAGCAAACCAGGGGTGGGAGGCTACACCTTC. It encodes CASKPGVGGYTF.

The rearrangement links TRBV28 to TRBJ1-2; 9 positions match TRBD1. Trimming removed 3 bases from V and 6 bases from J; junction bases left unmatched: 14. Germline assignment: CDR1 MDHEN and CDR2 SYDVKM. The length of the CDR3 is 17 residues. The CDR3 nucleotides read TGTGCCAGCAGTTTGGGTACAGGGGGCCCGTTGAGAGATGGCTACACCTTC. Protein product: CASSLGTGGPLRDGYTF.

The CDR3 region has the DNA TGTGCCAGCAGCTCCGGGCCTAGCCGCGGCTACACCTTC. Translation: CASSSGPSRGYTF. The chain has TRBV5-6 and TRBJ1-2; D is unresolved. Germline V lookup: CDR1 SGHDT, CDR2 YYEEEE. The CDR3 has 13 residues. The ends were cut back, 3 bases at V and 8 bases at J, with 14 bases in the middle.

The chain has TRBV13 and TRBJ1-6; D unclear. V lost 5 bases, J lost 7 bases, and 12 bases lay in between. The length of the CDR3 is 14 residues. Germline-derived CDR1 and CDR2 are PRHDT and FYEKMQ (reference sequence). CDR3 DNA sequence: TGTGCCAGCAGCGCTCGGGCCTCGAATTCACCCCTCCACTTT. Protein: CASSARASNSPLHF. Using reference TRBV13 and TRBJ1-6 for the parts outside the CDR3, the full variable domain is AAGVIQSPRHLIKEKRETATLKCYPIPRHDTVYWYQQGPGQDPQFLISFYEKMQSDKGSIPDRFSAQQFSDYHSELNMSSLELGDSALYFCASSARASNSPLHFGNGTRLTVT.

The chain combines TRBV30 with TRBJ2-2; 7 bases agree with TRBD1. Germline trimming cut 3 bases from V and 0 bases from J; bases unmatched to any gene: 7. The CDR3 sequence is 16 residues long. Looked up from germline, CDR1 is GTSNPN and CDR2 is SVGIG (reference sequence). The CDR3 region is CAWRSTGTTNTGELFF. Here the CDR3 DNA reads TGTGCCTGGAGATCGACAGGGACCACGAACACCGGGGAGCTGTTTTTT. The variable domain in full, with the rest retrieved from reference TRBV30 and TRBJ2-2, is SQTIHQWPATLVQPVGSPLSLECTVEGTSNPNLYWYRQAAGRGLQLLFYSVGIGQISSEVPQNLSASRPQDRQFILSSKKLLLSDSGFYLCAWRSTGTTNTGELFFGEGSRLTVL.

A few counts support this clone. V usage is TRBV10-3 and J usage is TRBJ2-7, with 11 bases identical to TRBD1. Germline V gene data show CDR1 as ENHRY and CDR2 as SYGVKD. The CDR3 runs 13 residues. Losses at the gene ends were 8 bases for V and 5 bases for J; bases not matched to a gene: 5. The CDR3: CAIRGTGGHEQYF. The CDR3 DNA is TGTGCCATCCGTGGGACAGGGGGACACGAGCAGTACTTC.

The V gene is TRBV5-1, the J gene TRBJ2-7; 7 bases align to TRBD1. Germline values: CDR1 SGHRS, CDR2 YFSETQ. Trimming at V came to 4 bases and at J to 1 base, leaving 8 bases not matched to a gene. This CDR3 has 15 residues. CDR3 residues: CASSRDRPLSYEQYF. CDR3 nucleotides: TGCGCCAGCAGCCGGGACAGACCGCTGTCCTACGAGCAGTACTTC.

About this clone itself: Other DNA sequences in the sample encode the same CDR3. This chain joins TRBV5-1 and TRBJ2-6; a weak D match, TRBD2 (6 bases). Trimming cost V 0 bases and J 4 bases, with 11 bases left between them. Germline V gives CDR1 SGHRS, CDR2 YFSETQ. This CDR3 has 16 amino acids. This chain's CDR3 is CASSLEGGPGANVLTF. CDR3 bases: TGCGCCAGCAGCTTGGAAGGAGGGCCCGGGGCCAACGTCCTGACTTTC.

CDR3 DNA: TGTGCCAGCAGTTACTCCCGGGCCACTGAAGCTTTCTTT. Translation gives CASSYSRATEAFF. The rearrangement uses TRBV6-5 and TRBJ1-1; no firm D call. The CDR3 is 13 amino acids. Germline V lookup: CDR1 MNHEY, CDR2 SVGAGI. V lost 0 bases and J 4 bases, leaving 6 bases between the germline ends.

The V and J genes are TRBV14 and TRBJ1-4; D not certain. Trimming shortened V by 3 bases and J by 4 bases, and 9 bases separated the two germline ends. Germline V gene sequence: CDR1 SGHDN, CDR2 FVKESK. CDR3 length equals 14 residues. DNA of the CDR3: TGTGCCAGCAGCCACCTTGACAATAATGAAAAACTGTTTTTT. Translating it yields CASSHLDNNEKLFF.

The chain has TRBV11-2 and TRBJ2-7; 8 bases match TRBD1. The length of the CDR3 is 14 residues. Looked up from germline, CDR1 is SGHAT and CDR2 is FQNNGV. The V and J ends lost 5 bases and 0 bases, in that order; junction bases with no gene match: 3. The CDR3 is CASSAGQGSYEQYF. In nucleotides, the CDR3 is TGTGCCAGCAGCGCTGGACAGGGCTCCTACGAGCAGTACTTC.

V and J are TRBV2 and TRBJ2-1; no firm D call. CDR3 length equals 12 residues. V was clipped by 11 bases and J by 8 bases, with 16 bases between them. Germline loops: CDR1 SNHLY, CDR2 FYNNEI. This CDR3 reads CASHTPRDEQFF. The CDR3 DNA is TGTGCCTCCCACACCCCTCGTGATGAGCAGTTCTTC.

The CDR3 loop is CSGTGTHYEQYF. In DNA, the CDR3 is TGCAGCGGGACCGGGACTCACTACGAGCAGTACTTC. V is TRBV29-1 and J is TRBJ2-7; perhaps TRBD2 as D (6 bases). Germline assignment: CDR1 SQVTM and CDR2 ANQGSEA. This CDR3 spans 12 amino acids. V was clipped by 7 bases and J by 3 bases, with 13 bases between them.

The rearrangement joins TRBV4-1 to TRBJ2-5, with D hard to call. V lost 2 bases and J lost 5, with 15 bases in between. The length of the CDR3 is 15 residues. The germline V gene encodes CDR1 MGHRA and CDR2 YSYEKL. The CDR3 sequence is CASSQRFSPLETQYF. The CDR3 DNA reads TGCGCCAGCAGCCAACGCTTCTCCCCATTGGAGACCCAGTACTTC.

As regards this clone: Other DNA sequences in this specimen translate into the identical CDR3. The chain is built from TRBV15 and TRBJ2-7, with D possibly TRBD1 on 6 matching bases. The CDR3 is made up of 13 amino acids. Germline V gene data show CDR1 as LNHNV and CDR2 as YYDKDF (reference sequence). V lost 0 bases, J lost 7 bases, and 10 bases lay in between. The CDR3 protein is CATSRDRGGEQYF. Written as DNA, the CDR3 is TGTGCCACCAGCAGAGACAGGGGTGGGGAGCAGTACTTC.

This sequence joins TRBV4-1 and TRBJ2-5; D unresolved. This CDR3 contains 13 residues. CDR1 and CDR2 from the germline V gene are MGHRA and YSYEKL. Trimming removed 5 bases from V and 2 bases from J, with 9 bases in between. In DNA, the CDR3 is TGCGCCAGCAGCTCCAGGAATCAAGAGACCCAGTACTTC. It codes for CASSSRNQETQYF.

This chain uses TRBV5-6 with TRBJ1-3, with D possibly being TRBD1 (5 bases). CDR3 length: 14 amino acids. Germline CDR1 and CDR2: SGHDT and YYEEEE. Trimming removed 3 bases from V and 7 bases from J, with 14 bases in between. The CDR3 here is CASSWGHPGNTIYF. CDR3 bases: TGTGCCAGCAGCTGGGGCCATCCCGGGAACACCATATATTTT. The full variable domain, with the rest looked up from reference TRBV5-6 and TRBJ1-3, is DAGVTQSPTHLIKTRGQQVTLRCSPKSGHDTVSWYQQALGQGPQFIFQYYEEEERQRGNFPDRFSGHQFPNYSSELNVNALLLGDSALYLCASSWGHPGNTIYFGEGSWLTVV.